This is a list of T cell receptor beta chains from one sample in a study of blood T cell repertoires in COVID-19. Produced via immunoSEQ multiplex PCR; TCRdb's table is partial and in-frame only. Among about 210,000 clones, under 90% were seen once, and the ten largest hold about 8.9%. Specimen: PBMCs or T cells enriched from blood (not recorded which). These receptors came from a woman aged 50 to 60 with acute COVID-19. CDR3s include the opening cysteine and the closing phenylalanine or tryptophan. Fields, in order: D gene, clone size, V gene, J gene, CDR3 DNA, CDR3 protein. The D gene is left open where the match is weak. Some rows mark clone size as missing; the rest say once, few, many or name a class of expanded clone.

TRBD1	-	TRBV28	TRBJ1-6	TGTGCCAGCAGTTTAGAACAGGGGGCTCGTAATTCACCCCTCCACTTT	CASSLEQGARNSPLHF
TRBD1	-	TRBV9	TRBJ1-1	TGTGCCAGCAGCGTAGGGCAGGGGGCTAACCTGAACACTGAAGCTTTCTTT	CASSVGQGANLNTEAFF
-	few	TRBV6-6	TRBJ1-4	TGTGCCAGCAGTACCCGACAGAAGGAGGGTGAAAAACTGTTTTTT	CASSTRQKEGEKLFF
-	-	TRBV6-6	TRBJ1-5	TGTGCCAGCAGTTACTCGGATCCTAGCCAGCCCCAGCATTTT	CASSYSDPSQPQHF
TRBD2	-	TRBV28	TRBJ2-1	TGTGCCAGCAGTGCCCGCGGGGGGCCCTTTGAGCAGTTCTTC	CASSARGGPFEQFF
TRBD1	few	TRBV27	TRBJ2-7	TGTGCCAGCAGTACTCAGCAGGGGGTAGGCTCCTACGAGCAGTACTTC	CASSTQQGVGSYEQYF
-	once	TRBV7-9	TRBJ1-5	TGTGCCAGCAGCTTAGGGACAAATCAGCCCCAGCATTTT	CASSLGTNQPQHF
TRBD1	-	TRBV5-1	TRBJ1-2	TGCGCCAGCAGCTTCGCAGGGGGCAACTATGGCTACACCTTC	CASSFAGGNYGYTF
-	-	TRBV30	TRBJ1-4	TGTGCCTGGAGTGTGCGCTTATGGGAAAAACTGTTTTTT	CAWSVRLWEKLFF
TRBD2	-	TRBV6-2/TRBV6-3	TRBJ2-3	TGTGCCAGCAGTTATTGGCTAGCGGGAGGGCCTACAGATGCGCAGTATTTT	CASSYWLAGGPTDAQYF
TRBD1	-	TRBV6-2/TRBV6-3	TRBJ1-1	TGTGCCAGCAGTTACACGGGACAGGGGGCTTCGTGGTCGCTGAACACTGAAGCTTTCTTT	CASSYTGQGASWSLNTEAFF
-	-	TRBV6-5	TRBJ2-7	TGTGCCAGCTTCGAACCTGGTAAGGGAGGCTACGAGCAGTACTTC	CASFEPGKGGYEQYF